One T cell receptor (beta chain) is described in this entry. This entry belongs to a study of blood T cell repertoires in COVID-19. Looking at the study overall: Acute-phase and convalescent COVID-19 samples originated in the United States, Italy and Spain.

Residents of around 24 US areas, aged roughly 18 to 89 years, made up the participants. Grouping used clinical history reported by participants in a survey and questionnaire. Donors in Cohort 3 counted as recovered after two negative PCRs, clearance, or symptom resolution. The table came from immunoSEQ multiplex PCR; TCRdb's copy has only in-frame clones and leaves some out. Seen here are 250,000 to 350,000 clones, 70% to 90% observed once, and the top ten hold 3.5% to 4.5%. The CDR3 runs 13 residues. CDR1 and CDR2 from the germline V gene are SNHLY and FYNNEI. Deletions cut 4 bases from V and 9 bases from J, with 13 bases between.

Sequenced material: PBMCs or T cells enriched from blood (not recorded which). This TCR was recovered from a woman aged 30 to 39 who had recovered from COVID-19. The chain employs TRBV2 and TRBJ1-5; no clear D. The CDR3 DNA reads as TGTGCCAGCAGTGGCGGACCGGGAGTGCCCCAGCATTTT. Translating it yields CASSGGPGVPQHF.